This T cell receptor beta chain originates from a study of cytotoxic CD8 clonotypes in ibrutinib-treated CLL. Between the trimmed V and J ends, which lost 5 bases and 7 bases, there was a span of 11 bases. The CDR3 sequence is 12 residues long. CDR1 MDHEN and CDR2 SYDVKM come from the germline V gene. Using immunoSEQ multiplex PCR, the repertoire was profiled, and TCRdb retains in-frame clones only, with some absent. Of some 310,000 clones in the sample, roughly 80% were seen once. This TCR derives from a human donor with chronic lymphocytic leukemia. Sequencing was performed on PBMCs, taken before ibrutinib treatment. The chain employs TRBV28 and TRBJ1-2, with unresolved D. The CDR3 sequence: CASSGVMGGYTF. The CDR3 DNA follows: TGTGCCAGCAGTGGGGTGATGGGTGGCTACACCTTC.